This T cell receptor beta chain was profiled in a study of beta chain features in type 1 diabetes. Points from the study as a whole: Cells that show high TCR expression could be over-represented by cDNA sequencing.

Of note for this clone: Its antigen is currently unknown.

Reverse transcription of all isolated RNA meant that expressed TCRB transcripts were sequenced. TCRdb keeps only in-frame clones here, not all; method: immunoSEQ multiplex PCR. The sample has 900,000 or so clones, 17% seen once; the top ten hold 0.023%. This sequence was found in a woman under 30 in good health. The sample consisted of naive CD4+ T cells from blood.

CDR3 sequence reads: CASSLRSGRGPDTQYF. CDR3 bases: TGTGCCAGCAGTTTAAGGAGCGGGAGGGGCCCAGATACGCAGTATTTT. The chain is built from TRBV28 and TRBJ2-3, with 10 positions matching TRBD2. CDR1 and CDR2 from the germline V gene are MDHEN and SYDVKM. The CDR3 has 16 amino acids. V lost 2 bases, J lost 4 bases, and 6 bases stayed unmatched.